These 14 T cell receptor beta chains came from one sample sequenced in a study of radiotherapy plus CTLA-4 blockade in lung cancer. The repertoire was sequenced with immunoSEQ multiplex PCR; TCRdb's copy has only in-frame clones and lacks some. The sample lists tens of thousands of clones; approximately 79% were seen once. The sequencing used peripheral blood, collected from a patient treated with radiotherapy plus ipilimumab. These receptor sequences come from a human donor with non-small cell lung cancer that progressed on radiotherapy plus ipilimumab.

The rearrangement links TRBV18 to TRBJ1-4, with a weak D call TRBD1 (6 bases). Germline CDR1 KGHSH, CDR2 LQKENI. V lost 2 bases to trimming and J lost 4 bases, with 11 bases between them. The CDR3 consists of 15 residues. The CDR3, as DNA: TGTGCCAGCTCACCAACATCCAGGGGTAATGAAAAACTGTTTTTT. It translates to CASSPTSRGNEKLFF. The complete variable domain, with remaining parts taken from reference TRBV18 and TRBJ1-4, reads NAGVMQNPRHLVRRRGQEARLRCSPMKGHSHVYWYRQLPEEGLKFMVYLQKENIIDESGMPKERFSAEFPKEGPSILRIQQVVRGDSAAYFCASSPTSRGNEKLFFGSGTQLSVL.

The chain combines TRBV19 with TRBJ1-1, with TRBD1 identical over 7 bases. CDR1 LNHDA and CDR2 SQIVND come from the germline V gene (reference sequence). The CDR3 is made up of 12 amino acids. Trimming cost V 9 bases and J 6 bases; bases outside gene matches: 7. The CDR3 bases are TGTGCCAGCGAGGGGGCGCGGGCTGAAGCTTTCTTT. Residues: CASEGARAEAFF.

In this sample, this clone turned up a few times. V is TRBV9 and J is TRBJ2-2; TRBD2 agrees at 11 bases. In germline, CDR1 is SGDLS, CDR2 YYNGEE. V shed 0 bases, J shed 7 bases, and the junction held 5 bases outside the gene matches. CDR3 size: 16 residues. The CDR3 protein is CASSVVLAGGGGELFF. CDR3 DNA: TGTGCCAGCAGCGTAGTGCTAGCGGGAGGTGGCGGGGAGCTGTTTTTT.

The V call is TRBV7-2, the J call TRBJ2-3; 8 bases agree with TRBD2. Germline lookup yields CDR1 SGHTA and CDR2 FQGNSA. The CDR3 loop spans 16 amino acids. After removal of 5 bases from V and 4 bases from J, the junction contained 11 bases not matched to a gene. CDR3 loop: CASSPSPTSGSDTQYF. The DNA for the CDR3 is TGTGCCAGCAGCCCATCACCTACTAGCGGCTCAGATACGCAGTATTTT.

This clone has a handful of counts. This chain connects TRBV27 to TRBJ1-2; 7 positions agree with TRBD1. Looked up from germline, CDR1 is MNHEY and CDR2 is SMNVEV (reference sequence). With V trimmed by 7 bases and J by 8 bases, 13 bases remained unmatched. This CDR3 has 14 amino acids. The CDR3 nucleotides are TGTGCCAGCACTCAGTTCCCGACAGGGAGGGGCTACACCTTC. Translation: CASTQFPTGRGYTF.

The chain uses TRBV5-4 and TRBJ2-3, with 7 positions matching TRBD2. Germline CDR1 reads SGHNT; CDR2 reads YYREEE (reference sequence). The CDR3 contains 16 residues. V was clipped by 0 bases and J by 5 bases; unmatched bases: 9. The CDR3 sequence: CASSLGTSVLGDTQYF. DNA for the CDR3: TGTGCCAGCAGCTTGGGTACTAGCGTATTAGGAGATACGCAGTATTTT.

This clone was counted a few times. This CDR3 reads CASSIAGGRYEQYF. CDR3 nucleotide sequence: TGTGCCAGCAGCATCGCAGGGGGCAGGTACGAGCAGTACTTC. The V gene is TRBV11-2, the J gene TRBJ2-7; 8 nucleotides match TRBD1. Germline trimming cut 5 bases from V and 4 bases from J; bases unmatched to any gene: 7. Germline lookup yields CDR1 SGHAT and CDR2 FQNNGV. This CDR3 is 14 amino acids long.

CDR3 nucleotides: TGTGCCAGCAGCGTAGGATCGGGGGGAAGGTACGAGCAGTACTTC. It yields the protein CASSVGSGGRYEQYF. The rearrangement joins TRBV9 to TRBJ2-7; 7 bases fit TRBD2. CDR1 is SGDLS and CDR2 is YYNGEE in the germline V gene. This CDR3 is 15 amino acids long. After removal of 0 bases from V and 4 bases from J, the junction contained 7 bases not matched to a gene. Looking up the rest from reference TRBV9 and TRBJ2-7 gives the full variable domain: DSGVTQTPKHLITATGQRVTLRCSPRSGDLSVYWYQQSLDQGLQFLIQYYNGEERAKGNILERFSAQQFPDLHSELNLSSLELGDSALYFCASSVGSGGRYEQYFGPGTRLTVT.

The V call is TRBV6-5, the J call TRBJ2-5; TRBD2 might be the D (5 bases). The germline V gene has CDR1 MNHEY and CDR2 SVGAGI. V lost 6 bases and J lost 2, with 13 bases in between. The CDR3 runs to 14 residues. This CDR3 is CASSRDYLQETQYF. CDR3 bases: TGTGCCAGCAGCAGAGACTACCTACAAGAGACCCAGTACTTC.

This clone came up a few times. The gene calls are TRBV5-4 and TRBJ2-4; D is possibly TRBD1 (6 bases). The CDR3 is 15 amino acids. V lost 4 bases to trimming and J lost 4 bases, with 15 bases between them. In germline, CDR1 is SGHNT, CDR2 YYREEE (reference sequence). CDR3 amino acids: CASSQEYGQKNIQYF. CDR3 sequence (DNA): TGTGCCAGCAGCCAAGAATACGGACAGAAAAACATTCAGTACTTC. Drawing the rest from reference TRBV5-4 and TRBJ2-4, the complete variable domain is ETGVTQSPTHLIKTRGQQVTLRCSSQSGHNTVSWYQQALGQGPQFIFQYYREEENGRGNFPPRFSGLQFPNYSSELNVNALELDDSALYLCASSQEYGQKNIQYFGAGTRLSVL.

This chain connects TRBV4-1 to TRBJ2-7; 10 bases agree with TRBD2. Per the germline V gene, CDR1 is MGHRA and CDR2 is YSYEKL. Trimming cost V 1 base and J 3 bases; bases outside gene matches: 6. This CDR3 has 16 amino acids. The DNA for the CDR3 is TGCGCCAGCAGCCAAGTAGCGTCTAGCGGGAGCTACGAGCAGTACTTC. This translates into CASSQVASSGSYEQYF.

The CDR3 is CASSGETEKLFF. CDR3 in DNA: TGTGCCAGCAGTGGGGAGACGGAAAAACTGTTTTTT. The rearrangement links TRBV2 to TRBJ1-4, with D unclear. CDR3 length: 12 residues. Germline assignment: CDR1 SNHLY and CDR2 FYNNEI. Between the trimmed V and J ends, which lost 4 bases and 8 bases, there was a span of 8 bases.

The chain employs TRBV6-5 and TRBJ1-5; D possibly corresponds to TRBD1 (5 bases). V lost 0 bases and J lost 1, with 7 bases in between. This CDR3 contains 15 residues. Germline V gene sequence: CDR1 MNHEY, CDR2 SVGAGI. The CDR3 is CASSYSHRSNQPQHF. CDR3 bases: TGTGCCAGCAGTTACTCGCACAGGAGCAATCAGCCCCAGCATTTT.

The chain recombines TRBV7-9 with TRBJ1-2; possibly TRBD1 for D (6 bases). V lost 3 bases and J 7 bases, leaving 15 bases between the germline ends. CDR1 is SEHNR, CDR2 FQNEAQ, per germline (reference sequence). CDR3 length equals 14 residues. The CDR3 loop reads CASSFGGGSPGYTF. CDR3 nucleotides: TGTGCCAGCAGCTTTGGAGGGGGTTCCCCTGGCTACACCTTC.